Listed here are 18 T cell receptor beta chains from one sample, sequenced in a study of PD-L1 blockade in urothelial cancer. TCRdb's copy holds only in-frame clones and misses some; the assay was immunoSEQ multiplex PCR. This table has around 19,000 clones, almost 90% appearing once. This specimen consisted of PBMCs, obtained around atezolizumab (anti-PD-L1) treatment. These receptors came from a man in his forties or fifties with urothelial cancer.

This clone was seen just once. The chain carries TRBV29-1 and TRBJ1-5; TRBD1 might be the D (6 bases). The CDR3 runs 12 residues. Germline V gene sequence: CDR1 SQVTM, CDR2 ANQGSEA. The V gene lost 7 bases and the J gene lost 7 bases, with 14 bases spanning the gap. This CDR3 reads CSAAGAGQPQHF. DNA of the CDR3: TGCAGCGCCGCGGGGGCTGGGCAGCCCCAGCATTTT.

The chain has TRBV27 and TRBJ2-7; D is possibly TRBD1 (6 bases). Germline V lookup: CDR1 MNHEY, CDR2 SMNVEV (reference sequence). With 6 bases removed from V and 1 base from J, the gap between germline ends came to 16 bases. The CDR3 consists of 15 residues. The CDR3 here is CASSSSRGGSYEQYF. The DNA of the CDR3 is TGTGCCAGCAGCTCATCGAGAGGGGGATCCTACGAGCAGTACTTC.

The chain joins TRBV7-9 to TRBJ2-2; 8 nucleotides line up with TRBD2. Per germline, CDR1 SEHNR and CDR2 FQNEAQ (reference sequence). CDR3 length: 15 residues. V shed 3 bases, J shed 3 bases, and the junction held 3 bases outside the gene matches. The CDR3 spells CASSLGGRYTGELFF. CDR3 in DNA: TGTGCCAGCAGCTTGGGCGGGAGGTACACCGGGGAGCTGTTTTTT.

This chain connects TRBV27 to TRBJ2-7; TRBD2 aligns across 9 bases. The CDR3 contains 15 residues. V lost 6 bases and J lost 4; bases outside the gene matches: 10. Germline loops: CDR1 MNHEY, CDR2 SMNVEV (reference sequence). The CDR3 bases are TGTGCCAGCAGCCGAGGACTAGCGACACTGTACGAGCAGTACTTC. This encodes CASSRGLATLYEQYF.

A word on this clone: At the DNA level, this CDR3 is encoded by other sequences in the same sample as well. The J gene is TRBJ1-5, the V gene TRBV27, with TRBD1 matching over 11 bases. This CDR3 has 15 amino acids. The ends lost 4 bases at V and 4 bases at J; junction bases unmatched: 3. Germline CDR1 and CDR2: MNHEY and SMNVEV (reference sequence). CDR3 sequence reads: CASSSGTGGNQPQHF. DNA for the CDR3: TGTGCCAGCAGTTCCGGGACAGGGGGAAATCAGCCCCAGCATTTT.

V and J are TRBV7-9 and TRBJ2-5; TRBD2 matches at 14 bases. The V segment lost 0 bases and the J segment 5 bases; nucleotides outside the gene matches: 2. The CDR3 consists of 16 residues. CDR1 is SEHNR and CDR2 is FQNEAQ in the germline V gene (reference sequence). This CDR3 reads CASSLAGTSGSETQYF. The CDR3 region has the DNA TGTGCCAGCAGCTTAGCAGGGACTAGCGGGAGTGAGACCCAGTACTTC.

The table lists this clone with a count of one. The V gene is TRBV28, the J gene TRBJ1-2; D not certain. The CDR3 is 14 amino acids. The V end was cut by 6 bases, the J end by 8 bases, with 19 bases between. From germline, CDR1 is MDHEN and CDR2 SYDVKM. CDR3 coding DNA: TGTGCCAGCAGAGATCAGACTACGGGCCGGGGCTACACCTTC. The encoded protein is CASRDQTTGRGYTF.

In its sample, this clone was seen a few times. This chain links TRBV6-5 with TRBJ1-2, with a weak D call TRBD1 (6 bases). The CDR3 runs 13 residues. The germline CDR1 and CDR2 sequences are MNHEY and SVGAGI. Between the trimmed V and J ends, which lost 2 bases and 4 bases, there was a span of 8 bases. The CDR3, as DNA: TGTGCCAGCAGTTACCAGGGGCCCTATGGCTACACCTTC. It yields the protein CASSYQGPYGYTF.

CDR3 amino acids: CASSSPGHQETQYF. The CDR3, as DNA: TGTGCCAGCAGCTCACCGGGTCACCAAGAGACCCAGTACTTC. The chain couples TRBV7-2 to TRBJ2-5; the D is unclear. Trimming pared 4 bases from V and 0 bases from J, leaving 9 bases between. CDR3 length: 14 amino acids. CDR1 and CDR2 from the germline V gene are SGHTA and FQGNSA.

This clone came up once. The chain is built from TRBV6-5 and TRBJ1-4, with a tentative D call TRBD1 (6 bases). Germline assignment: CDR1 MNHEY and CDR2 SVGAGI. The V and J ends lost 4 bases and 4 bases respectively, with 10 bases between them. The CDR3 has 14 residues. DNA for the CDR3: TGTGCCAGCAGTTTAGACAGGCGTAATGAAAAACTGTTTTTT. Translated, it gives CASSLDRRNEKLFF.

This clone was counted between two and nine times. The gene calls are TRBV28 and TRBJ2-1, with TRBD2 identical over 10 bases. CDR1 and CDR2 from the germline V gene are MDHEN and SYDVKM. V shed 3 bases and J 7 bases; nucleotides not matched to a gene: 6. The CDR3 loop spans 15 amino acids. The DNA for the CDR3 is TGTGCCAGCAGTTTGTCTAGCGGGAGTAGGAATGAGCAGTTCTTC. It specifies CASSLSSGSRNEQFF.

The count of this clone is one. CDR3 DNA sequence: TGTGCTAGTGCCGTGGCAGGGTGGTATGGCTACACCTTC. Translating it yields CASAVAGWYGYTF. V usage is TRBV12-5 and J usage is TRBJ1-2, with D possibly matching TRBD1 (5 bases). V lost 7 bases and J 5 bases, leaving 14 bases between the germline ends. This CDR3 is built from 13 residues. The germline gives CDR1 LGHNT, CDR2 FRNRAP. The complete variable domain, with remaining parts taken from reference TRBV12-5 and TRBJ1-2, reads DARVTQTPRHKVTEMGQEVTMRCQPILGHNTVFWYRQTMMQGLELLAYFRNRAPLDDSGMPKDRFSAEMPDATLATLKIQPSEPRDSAVYFCASAVAGWYGYTFGSGTRLTVV.

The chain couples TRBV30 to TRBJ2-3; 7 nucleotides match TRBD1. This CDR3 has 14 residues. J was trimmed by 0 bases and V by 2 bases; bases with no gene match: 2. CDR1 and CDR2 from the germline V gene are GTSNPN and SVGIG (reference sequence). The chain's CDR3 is CAWSRGGSTDTQYF. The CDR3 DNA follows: TGTGCCTGGAGTAGAGGGGGCAGCACAGATACGCAGTATTTT.

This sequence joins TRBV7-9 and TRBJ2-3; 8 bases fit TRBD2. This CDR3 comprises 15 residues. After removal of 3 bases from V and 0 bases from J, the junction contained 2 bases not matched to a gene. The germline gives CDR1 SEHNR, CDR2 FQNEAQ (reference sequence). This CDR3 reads CASSFSGASTDTQYF. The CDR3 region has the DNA TGTGCCAGCAGCTTTAGCGGGGCCAGCACAGATACGCAGTATTTT.

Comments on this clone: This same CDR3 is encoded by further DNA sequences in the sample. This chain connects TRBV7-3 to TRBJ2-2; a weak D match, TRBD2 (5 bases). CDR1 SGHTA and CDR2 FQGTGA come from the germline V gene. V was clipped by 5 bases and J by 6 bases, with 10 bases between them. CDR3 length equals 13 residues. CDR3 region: CASSTTGAGELFF. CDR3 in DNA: TGTGCCAGCAGCACAACCGGGGCCGGGGAGCTGTTTTTT.

The CDR3 bases are TGTGCCAGCAAGGGGCCCAGCGACAATGAGCAGTTCTTC. Its protein is CASKGPSDNEQFF. The genes are TRBV5-4 and TRBJ2-1, with TRBD1 as a possible D gene (5 bases). This CDR3 is built from 13 residues. V was trimmed by 6 bases and J by 5 bases, leaving 12 bases between them. Per germline, CDR1 SGHNT and CDR2 YYREEE (reference sequence). Using reference TRBV5-4 and TRBJ2-1 for the parts outside the CDR3, the full variable domain is ETGVTQSPTHLIKTRGQQVTLRCSSQSGHNTVSWYQQALGQGPQFIFQYYREEENGRGNFPPRFSGLQFPNYSSELNVNALELDDSALYLCASKGPSDNEQFFGPGTRLTVL.

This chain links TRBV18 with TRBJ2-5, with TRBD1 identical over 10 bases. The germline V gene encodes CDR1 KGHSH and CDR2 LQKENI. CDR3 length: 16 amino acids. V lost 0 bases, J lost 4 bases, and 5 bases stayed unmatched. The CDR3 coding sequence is TGTGCCAGCTCACCACCTTTGACAGGGGGCTCAGAGACCCAGTACTTC. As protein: CASSPPLTGGSETQYF.

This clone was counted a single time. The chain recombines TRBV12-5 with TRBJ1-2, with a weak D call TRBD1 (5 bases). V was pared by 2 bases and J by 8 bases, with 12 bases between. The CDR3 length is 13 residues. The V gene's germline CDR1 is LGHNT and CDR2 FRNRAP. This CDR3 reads CASGLLGAGGYTF. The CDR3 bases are TGTGCTAGTGGTTTGTTAGGGGCTGGCGGCTACACCTTC.